This TCR beta chain was profiled in a study of blood T cells in healthy people across ages. This CDR3 comprises 13 residues. The germline CDR1 and CDR2 sequences are ENHRY and SYGVKD. With regard to this clonotype: The junction differs from germline at one of its ends, possibly a read error.

For the second PCR, which ran for about 6 to 11 cycles, a sample-barcoded 5' primer and a J-beta primer mix were used. TCRdb redid the calling of the 5' RACE reads with MiXCR, one entry per CDR3 protein. The sample lists 750,000 to 1,000,000 distinct CDR3 sequences; almost 30% were seen once. The same data also went into a second study, on T cells of mothers and their children. That investigation notes: Amplification in the second PCR used the M1S primer, which added sample barcodes and 2-4 random nucleotides. The analysis detected no persistent microchimeric T cell clones.

The chain combines TRBV10-3 with TRBJ2-2; D call uncertain. This receptor was identified in a woman in her thirties or forties in good health. The sequenced material came from blood. The CDR3 loop is CAIRPTNAGELFF. The CDR3 DNA follows: TGTGCCATCCGCCCCACGAACGCCGGGGAGCTGTTTTTT.